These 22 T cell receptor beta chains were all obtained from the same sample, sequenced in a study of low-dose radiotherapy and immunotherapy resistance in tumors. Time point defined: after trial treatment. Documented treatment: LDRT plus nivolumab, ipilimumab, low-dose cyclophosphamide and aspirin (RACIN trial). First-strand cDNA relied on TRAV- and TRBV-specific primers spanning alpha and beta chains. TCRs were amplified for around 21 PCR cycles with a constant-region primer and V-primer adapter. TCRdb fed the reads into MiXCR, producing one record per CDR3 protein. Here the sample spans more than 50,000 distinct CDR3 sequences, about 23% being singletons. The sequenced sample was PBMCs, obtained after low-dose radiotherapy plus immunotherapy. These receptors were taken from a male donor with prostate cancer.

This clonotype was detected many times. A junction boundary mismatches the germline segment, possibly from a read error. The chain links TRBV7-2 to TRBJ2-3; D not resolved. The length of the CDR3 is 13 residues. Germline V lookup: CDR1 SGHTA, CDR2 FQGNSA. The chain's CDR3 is CASSGVSTDTQYF. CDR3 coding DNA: TGTGCCAGCAGCGGCGTGAGCACGGATACGCAGTATTTT.

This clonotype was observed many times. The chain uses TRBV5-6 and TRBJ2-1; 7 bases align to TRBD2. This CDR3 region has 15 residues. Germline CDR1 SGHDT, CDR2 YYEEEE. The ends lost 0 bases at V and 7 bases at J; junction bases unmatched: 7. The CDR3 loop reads CASSLVPGGINEQFF. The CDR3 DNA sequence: TGTGCCAGCAGCTTGGTACCGGGAGGAATAAATGAGCAGTTCTTC.

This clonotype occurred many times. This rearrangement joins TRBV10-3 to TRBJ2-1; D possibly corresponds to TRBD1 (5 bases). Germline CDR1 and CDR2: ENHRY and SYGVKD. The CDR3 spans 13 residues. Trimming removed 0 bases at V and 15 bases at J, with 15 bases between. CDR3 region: CAISESAPRVLFF. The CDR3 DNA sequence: TGTGCCATCAGTGAGTCTGCCCCCAGGGTTCTGTTCTTC.

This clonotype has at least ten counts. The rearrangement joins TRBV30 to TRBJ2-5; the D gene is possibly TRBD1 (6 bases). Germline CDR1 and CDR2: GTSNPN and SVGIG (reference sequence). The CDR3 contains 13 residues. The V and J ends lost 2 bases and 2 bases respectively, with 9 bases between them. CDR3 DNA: TGTGCCTGGAGTAGACAGGCTCAAGAGACCCAGTACTTC. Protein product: CAWSRQAQETQYF. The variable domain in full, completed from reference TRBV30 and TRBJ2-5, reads SQTIHQWPATLVQPVGSPLSLECTVEGTSNPNLYWYRQAAGRGLQLLFYSVGIGQISSEVPQNLSASRPQDRQFILSSKKLLLSDSGFYLCAWSRQAQETQYFGPGTRLLVL.

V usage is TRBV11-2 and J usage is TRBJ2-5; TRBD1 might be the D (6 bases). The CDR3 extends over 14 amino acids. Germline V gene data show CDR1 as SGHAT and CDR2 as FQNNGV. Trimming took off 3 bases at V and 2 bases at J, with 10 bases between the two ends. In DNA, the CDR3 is TGTGCCAGCAGCTTCGGACAGATTCAAGAGACCCAGTACTTC. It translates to CASSFGQIQETQYF.

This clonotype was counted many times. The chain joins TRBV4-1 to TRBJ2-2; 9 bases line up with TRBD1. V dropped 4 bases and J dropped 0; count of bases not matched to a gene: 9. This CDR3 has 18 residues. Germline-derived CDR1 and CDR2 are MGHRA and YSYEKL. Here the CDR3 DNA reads TGCGCCAGCAGCCGCCTAAGACAGGGGGGTTCGAACACCGGGGAGCTGTTTTTT. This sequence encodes CASSRLRQGGSNTGELFF.

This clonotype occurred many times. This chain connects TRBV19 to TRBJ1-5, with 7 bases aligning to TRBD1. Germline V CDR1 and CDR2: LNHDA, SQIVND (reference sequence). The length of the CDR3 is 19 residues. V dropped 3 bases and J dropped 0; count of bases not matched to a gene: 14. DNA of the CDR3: TGTGCCAGTAGTATTGGGTCCGGGACAGTCTCCTATAGCAATCAGCCCCAGCATTTT. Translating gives CASSIGSGTVSYSNQPQHF. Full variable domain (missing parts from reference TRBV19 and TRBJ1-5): DGGITQSPKYLFRKEGQNVTLSCEQNLNHDAMYWYRQDPGQGLRLIYYSQIVNDFQKGDIAEGYSVSREKKESFPLTVTSAQKNPTAFYLCASSIGSGTVSYSNQPQHFGDGTRLSIL.

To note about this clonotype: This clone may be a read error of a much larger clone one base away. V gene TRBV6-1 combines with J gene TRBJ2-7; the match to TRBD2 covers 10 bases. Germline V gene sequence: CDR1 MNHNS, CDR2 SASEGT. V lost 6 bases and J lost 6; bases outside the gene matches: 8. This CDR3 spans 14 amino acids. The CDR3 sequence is CASSRSSGRPEQYF. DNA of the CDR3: TGTGCCAGCAGCAGGAGTAGCGGGAGGCCCGAGCAGTACTTC.

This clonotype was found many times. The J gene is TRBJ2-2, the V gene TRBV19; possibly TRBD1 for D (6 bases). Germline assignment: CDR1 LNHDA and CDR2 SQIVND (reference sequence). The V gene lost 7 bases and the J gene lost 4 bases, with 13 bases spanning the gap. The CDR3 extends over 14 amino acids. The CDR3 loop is CASKQGMGTGELFF. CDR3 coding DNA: TGTGCCAGTAAACAGGGAATGGGCACCGGGGAGCTGTTTTTT. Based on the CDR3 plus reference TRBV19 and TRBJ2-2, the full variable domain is DGGITQSPKYLFRKEGQNVTLSCEQNLNHDAMYWYRQDPGQGLRLIYYSQIVNDFQKGDIAEGYSVSREKKESFPLTVTSAQKNPTAFYLCASKQGMGTGELFFGEGSRLTVL.

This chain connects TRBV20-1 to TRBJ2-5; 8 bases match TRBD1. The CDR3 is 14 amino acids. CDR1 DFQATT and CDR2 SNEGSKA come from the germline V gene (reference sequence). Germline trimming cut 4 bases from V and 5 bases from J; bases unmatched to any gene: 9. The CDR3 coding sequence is TGCAGTGCTACATCAGGGGGCGAATATGAGACCCAGTACTTC. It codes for CSATSGGEYETQYF.

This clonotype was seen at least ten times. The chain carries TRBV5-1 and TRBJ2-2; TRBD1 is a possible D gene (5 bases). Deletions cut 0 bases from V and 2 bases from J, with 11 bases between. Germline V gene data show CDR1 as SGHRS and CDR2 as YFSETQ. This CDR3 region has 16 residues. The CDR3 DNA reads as TGCGCCAGCAGCTTGGGGCCCAGGACAAACACCGGGGAGCTGTTTTTT. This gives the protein CASSLGPRTNTGELFF.

Here the CDR3 DNA reads TGTGCCAGCAGTTCACCTGCGGTTTATGGCTACACCTTC. Amino acids: CASSSPAVYGYTF. The chain uses TRBV12-3 or TRBV12-4 and TRBJ1-2; D remains ambiguous. Trimming removed 4 bases from V and 5 bases from J, with 11 bases in between. This CDR3 has 13 residues.

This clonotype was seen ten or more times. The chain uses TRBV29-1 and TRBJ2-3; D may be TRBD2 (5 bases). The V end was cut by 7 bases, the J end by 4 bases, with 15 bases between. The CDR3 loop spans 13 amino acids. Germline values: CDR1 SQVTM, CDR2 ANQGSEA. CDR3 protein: CSAPTGVPDTQYF. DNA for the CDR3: TGCAGCGCCCCCACCGGGGTTCCAGATACGCAGTATTTT.

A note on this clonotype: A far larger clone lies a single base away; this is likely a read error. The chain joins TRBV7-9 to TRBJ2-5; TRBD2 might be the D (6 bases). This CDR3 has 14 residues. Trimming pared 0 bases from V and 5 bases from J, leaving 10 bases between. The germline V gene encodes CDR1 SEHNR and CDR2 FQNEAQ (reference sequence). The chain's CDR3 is CASSLAQEGETQYF. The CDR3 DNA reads TGTGCCAGCAGCTTAGCACAGGAGGGTGAGACCCAGTACTTC.

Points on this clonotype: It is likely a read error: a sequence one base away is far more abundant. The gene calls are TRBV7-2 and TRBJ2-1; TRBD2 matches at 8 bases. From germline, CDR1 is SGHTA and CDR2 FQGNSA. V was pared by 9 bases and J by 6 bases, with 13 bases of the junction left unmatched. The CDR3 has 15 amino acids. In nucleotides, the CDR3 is TGTACCAGAAGCGGGGGAGGGCCGGCCGTCAATGAGCAGTTCTTC. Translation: CTRSGGGPAVNEQFF.

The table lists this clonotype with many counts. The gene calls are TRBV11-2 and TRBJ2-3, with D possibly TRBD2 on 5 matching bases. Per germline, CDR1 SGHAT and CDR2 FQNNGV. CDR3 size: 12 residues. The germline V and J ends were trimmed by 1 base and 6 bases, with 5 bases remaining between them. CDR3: CASSLVADTQYF. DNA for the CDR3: TGTGCCAGCAGCTTAGTAGCGGATACGCAGTATTTT.

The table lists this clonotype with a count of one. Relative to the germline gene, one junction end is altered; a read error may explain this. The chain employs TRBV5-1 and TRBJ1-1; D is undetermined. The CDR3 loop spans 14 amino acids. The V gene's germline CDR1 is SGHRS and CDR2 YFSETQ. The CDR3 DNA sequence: TGTGCCAGCAGCTTGGCCGGCGGGAACACTGAAGCTTTCTTT. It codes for CASSLAGGNTEAFF.

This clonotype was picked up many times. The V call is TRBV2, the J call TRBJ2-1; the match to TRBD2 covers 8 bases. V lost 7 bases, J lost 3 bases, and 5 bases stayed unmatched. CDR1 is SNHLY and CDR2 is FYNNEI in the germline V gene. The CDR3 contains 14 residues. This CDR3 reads CASTVTSVYNEQFF. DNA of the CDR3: TGTGCCAGCACGGTGACTAGCGTCTACAATGAGCAGTTCTTC.

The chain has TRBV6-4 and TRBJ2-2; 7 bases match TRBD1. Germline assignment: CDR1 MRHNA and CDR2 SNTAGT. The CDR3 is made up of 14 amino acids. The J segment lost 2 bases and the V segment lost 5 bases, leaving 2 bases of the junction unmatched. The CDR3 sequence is CASSTGVNTGELFF. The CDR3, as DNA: TGTGCCAGCAGTACAGGGGTAAACACCGGGGAGCTGTTTTTT.

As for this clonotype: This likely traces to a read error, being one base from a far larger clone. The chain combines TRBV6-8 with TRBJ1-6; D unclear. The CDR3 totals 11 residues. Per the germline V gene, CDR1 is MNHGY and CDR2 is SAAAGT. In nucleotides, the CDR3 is TGTGCCAGCAGTGCGATGGCACCCTTCCACTTT. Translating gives CASSAMAPFHF.

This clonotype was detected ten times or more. The CDR3 DNA sequence: TGTGCCAGCAGGCCCCCGATGGGACTTCACGGTCCTCAGTACTTC. The encoded protein is CASRPPMGLHGPQYF. V usage is TRBV11-3 and J usage is TRBJ2-7, with D perhaps TRBD2 (6 bases). This CDR3 is built from 15 residues. V shed 6 bases and J shed 10 bases, with 25 bases lying between them. The V gene's germline CDR1 is SGHNT and CDR2 YENEEA.

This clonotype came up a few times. CDR3 in DNA: TGTGCCAGCAGTTTGGCAGGGGCGCTGAATGAGCAGTTCTTC. Its translation: CASSLAGALNEQFF. The V and J genes are TRBV28 and TRBJ2-1, with a weak D call TRBD1 (6 bases). CDR3 size: 14 residues. Germline V gives CDR1 MDHEN, CDR2 SYDVKM. The V end lost 3 bases, the J end lost 7 bases, and 13 bases lay between the germline ends.